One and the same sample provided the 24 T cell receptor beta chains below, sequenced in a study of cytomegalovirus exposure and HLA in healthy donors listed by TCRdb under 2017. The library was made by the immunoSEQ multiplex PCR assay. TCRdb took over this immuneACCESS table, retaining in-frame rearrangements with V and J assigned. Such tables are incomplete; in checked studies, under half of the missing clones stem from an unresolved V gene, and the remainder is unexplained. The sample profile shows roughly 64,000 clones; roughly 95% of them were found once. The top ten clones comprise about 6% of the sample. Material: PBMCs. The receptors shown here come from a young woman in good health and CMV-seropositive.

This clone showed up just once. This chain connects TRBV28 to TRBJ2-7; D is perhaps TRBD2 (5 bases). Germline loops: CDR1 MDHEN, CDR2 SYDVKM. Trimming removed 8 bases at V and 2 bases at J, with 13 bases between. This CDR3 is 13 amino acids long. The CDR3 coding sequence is TGTGCCAGCGGATATACGGAGGCCTACGAGCAGTACTTC. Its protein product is CASGYTEAYEQYF.

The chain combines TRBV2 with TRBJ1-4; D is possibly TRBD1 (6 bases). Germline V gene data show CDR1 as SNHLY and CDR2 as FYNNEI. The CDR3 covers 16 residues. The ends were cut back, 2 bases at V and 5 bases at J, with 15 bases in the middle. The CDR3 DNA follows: TGTGCCAGCAGTGAATTTTCGACAGGCCAGAATGAAAAACTGTTTTTT. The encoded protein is CASSEFSTGQNEKLFF.

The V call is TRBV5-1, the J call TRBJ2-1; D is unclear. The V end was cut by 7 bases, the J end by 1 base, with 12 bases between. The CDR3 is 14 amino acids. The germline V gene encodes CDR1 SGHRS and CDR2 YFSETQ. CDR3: CASRASGSYNEQFF. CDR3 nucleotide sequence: TGCGCCAGCCGTGCTAGTGGGTCCTACAATGAGCAGTTCTTC. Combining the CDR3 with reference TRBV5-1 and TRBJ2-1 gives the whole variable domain KAGVTQTPRYLIKTRGQQVTLSCSPISGHRSVSWYQQTPGQGLQFLFEYFSETQRNKGNFPGRFSGRQFSNSRSEMNVSTLELGDSALYLCASRASGSYNEQFFGPGTRLTVL.

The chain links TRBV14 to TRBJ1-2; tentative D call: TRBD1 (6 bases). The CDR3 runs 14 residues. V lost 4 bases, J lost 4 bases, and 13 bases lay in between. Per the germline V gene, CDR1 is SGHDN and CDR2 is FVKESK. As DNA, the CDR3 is TGTGCCAGCAGCCCAAATCGACAGGCCTATGGCTACACCTTC. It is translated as CASSPNRQAYGYTF.

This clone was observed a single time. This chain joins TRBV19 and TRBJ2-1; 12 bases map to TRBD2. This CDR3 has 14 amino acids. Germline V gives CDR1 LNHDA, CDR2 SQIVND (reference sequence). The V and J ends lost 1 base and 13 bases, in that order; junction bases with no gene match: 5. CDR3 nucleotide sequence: TGTGCCAGTAGTATAGGACGGACTAGCGGGATTCAGTTCTTC. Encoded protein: CASSIGRTSGIQFF.

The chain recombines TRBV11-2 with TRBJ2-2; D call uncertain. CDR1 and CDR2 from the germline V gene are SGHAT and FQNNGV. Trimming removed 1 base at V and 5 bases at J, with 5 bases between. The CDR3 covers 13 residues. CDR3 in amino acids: CASSLGATGELFF. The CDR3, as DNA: TGTGCCAGCAGCTTAGGTGCGACCGGGGAGCTGTTTTTT.

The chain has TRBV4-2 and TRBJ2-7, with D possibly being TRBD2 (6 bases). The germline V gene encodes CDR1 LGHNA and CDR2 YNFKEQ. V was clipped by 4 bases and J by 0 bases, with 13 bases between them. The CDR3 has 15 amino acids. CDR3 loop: CASSPRDGSSYEQYF. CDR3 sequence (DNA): TGTGCCAGCAGCCCCCGGGACGGGAGCTCCTACGAGCAGTACTTC.

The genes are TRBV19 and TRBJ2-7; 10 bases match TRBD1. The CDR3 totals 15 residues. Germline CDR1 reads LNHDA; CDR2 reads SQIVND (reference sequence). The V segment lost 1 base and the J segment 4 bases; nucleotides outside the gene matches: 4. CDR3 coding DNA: TGTGCCAGTAGTATAGGGACAGGGGGGCCATACGAGCAGTACTTC. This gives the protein CASSIGTGGPYEQYF.

In DNA, the CDR3 is TGTGCCAGCAGCTTCGGGACTCCTAACACTGAAGCTTTCTTT. Its translation: CASSFGTPNTEAFF. The V gene is TRBV11-2, the J gene TRBJ1-1, with D perhaps matching TRBD1 (5 bases). The CDR3 extends over 14 amino acids. V was shortened by 3 bases and J by 2 bases, with 10 bases between the two germline ends. Germline loops: CDR1 SGHAT, CDR2 FQNNGV.

The CDR3 sequence: CASSQDRDSPYEQYF. The CDR3 DNA sequence: TGTGCCAGCAGCCAGGACAGGGACTCACCCTACGAGCAGTACTTC. The chain couples TRBV28 to TRBJ2-7; 8 nucleotides match TRBD1. Trimming removed 6 bases from V and 2 bases from J; junction bases left unmatched: 9. This CDR3 has 15 residues. The germline V gene encodes CDR1 MDHEN and CDR2 SYDVKM.

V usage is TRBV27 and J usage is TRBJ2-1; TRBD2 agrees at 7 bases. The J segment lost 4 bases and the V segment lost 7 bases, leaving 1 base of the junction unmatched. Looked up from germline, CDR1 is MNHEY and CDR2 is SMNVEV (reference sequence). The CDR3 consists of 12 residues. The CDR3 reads CASTGGYNEQFF. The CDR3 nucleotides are TGTGCCAGCACGGGGGGTTACAATGAGCAGTTCTTC.

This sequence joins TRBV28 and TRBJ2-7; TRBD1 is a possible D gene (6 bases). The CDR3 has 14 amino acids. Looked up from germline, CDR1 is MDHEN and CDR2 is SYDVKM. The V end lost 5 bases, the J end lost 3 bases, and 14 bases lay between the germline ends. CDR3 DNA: TGTGCCAGCAGTCCACAGGGTGGCTACTACGAGCAGTACTTC. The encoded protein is CASSPQGGYYEQYF.

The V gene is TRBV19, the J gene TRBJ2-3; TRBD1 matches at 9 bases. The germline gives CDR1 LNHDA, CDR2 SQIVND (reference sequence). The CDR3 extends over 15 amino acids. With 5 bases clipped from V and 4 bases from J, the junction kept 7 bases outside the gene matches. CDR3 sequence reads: CASSVRDREADTQYF. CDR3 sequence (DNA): TGTGCCAGTAGTGTCCGGGACAGGGAAGCAGATACGCAGTATTTT.

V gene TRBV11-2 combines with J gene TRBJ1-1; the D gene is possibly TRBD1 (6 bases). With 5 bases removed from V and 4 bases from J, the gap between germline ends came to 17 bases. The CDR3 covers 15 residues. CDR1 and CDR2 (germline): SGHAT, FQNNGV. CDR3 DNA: TGTGCCAGCAGCCCTAATACAGGGTCGCTCACTGAAGCTTTCTTT. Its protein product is CASSPNTGSLTEAFF.

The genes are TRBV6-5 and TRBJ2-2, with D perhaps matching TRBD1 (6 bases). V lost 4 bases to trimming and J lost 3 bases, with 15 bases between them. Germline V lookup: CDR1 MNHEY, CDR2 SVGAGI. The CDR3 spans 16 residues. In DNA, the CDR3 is TGTGCCAGCAGTTGGAATCGGGACATACACACCGGGGAGCTGTTTTTT. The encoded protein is CASSWNRDIHTGELFF.

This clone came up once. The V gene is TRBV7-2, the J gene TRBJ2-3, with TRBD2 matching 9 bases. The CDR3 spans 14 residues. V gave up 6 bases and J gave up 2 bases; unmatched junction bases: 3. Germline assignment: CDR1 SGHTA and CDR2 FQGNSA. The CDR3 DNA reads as TGTGCCAGCAGGGGCGGGGGGGACACAGATACGCAGTATTTT. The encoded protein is CASRGGGDTDTQYF.

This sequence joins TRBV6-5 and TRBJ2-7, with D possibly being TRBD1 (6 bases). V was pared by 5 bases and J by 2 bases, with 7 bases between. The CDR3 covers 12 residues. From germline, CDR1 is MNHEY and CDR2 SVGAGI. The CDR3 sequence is CASSQGTYEQYF. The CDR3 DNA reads TGTGCCAGCAGTCAGGGGACCTACGAGCAGTACTTC.

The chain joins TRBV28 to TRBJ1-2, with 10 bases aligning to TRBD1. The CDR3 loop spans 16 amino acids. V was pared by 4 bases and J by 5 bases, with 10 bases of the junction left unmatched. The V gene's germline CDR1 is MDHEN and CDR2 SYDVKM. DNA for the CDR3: TGTGCCAGCAGTTCGTCCGGGACAGGGGCGCCATATGGCTACACCTTC. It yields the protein CASSSSGTGAPYGYTF.

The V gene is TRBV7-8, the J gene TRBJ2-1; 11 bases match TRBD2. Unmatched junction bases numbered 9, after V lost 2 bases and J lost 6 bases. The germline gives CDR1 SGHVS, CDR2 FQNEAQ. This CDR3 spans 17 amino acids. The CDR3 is CASSLLAGGGDSNEQFF. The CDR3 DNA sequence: TGTGCCAGCAGCTTACTAGCGGGAGGTGGAGATTCCAATGAGCAGTTCTTC. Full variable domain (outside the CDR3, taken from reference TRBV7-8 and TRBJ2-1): GAGVSQSPRYKVAKRGQDVALRCDPISGHVSLFWYQQALGQGPEFLTYFQNEAQLDKSGLPSDRFFAERPEGSVSTLKIQRTQQEDSAVYLCASSLLAGGGDSNEQFFGPGTRLTVL.

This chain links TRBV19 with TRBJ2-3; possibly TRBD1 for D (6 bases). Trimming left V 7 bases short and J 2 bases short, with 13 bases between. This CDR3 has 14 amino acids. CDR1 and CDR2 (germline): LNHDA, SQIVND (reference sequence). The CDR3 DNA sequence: TGTGCCAGTACCTCGACAGGCTACACAGATACGCAGTATTTT. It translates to CASTSTGYTDTQYF. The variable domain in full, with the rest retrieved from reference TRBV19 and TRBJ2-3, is DGGITQSPKYLFRKEGQNVTLSCEQNLNHDAMYWYRQDPGQGLRLIYYSQIVNDFQKGDIAEGYSVSREKKESFPLTVTSAQKNPTAFYLCASTSTGYTDTQYFGPGTRLTVL.

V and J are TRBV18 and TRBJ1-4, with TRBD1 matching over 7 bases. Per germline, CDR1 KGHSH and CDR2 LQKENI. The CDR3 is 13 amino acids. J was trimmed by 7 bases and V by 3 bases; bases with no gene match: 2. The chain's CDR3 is CASSPQGGEKLFF. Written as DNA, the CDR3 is TGTGCCAGCTCACCGCAGGGGGGTGAAAAACTGTTTTTT.

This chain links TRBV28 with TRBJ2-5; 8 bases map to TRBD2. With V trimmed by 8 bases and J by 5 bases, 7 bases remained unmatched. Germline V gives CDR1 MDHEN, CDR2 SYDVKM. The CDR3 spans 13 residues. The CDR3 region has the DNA TGTGCCAGCCGACGGGAGGGCCGCGAGACCCAGTACTTC. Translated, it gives CASRREGRETQYF.

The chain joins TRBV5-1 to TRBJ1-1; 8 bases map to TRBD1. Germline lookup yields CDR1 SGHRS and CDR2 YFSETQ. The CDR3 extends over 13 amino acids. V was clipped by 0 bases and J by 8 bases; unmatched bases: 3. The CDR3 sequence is CASSLARDREAFF. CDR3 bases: TGCGCCAGCAGCTTGGCACGGGACAGGGAAGCTTTCTTT.

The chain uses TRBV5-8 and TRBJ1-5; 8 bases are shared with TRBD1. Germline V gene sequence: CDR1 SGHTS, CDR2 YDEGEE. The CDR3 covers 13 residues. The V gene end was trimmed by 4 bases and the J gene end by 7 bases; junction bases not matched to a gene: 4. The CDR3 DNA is TGTGCCAGCAGCCACAGGGGGGGGCAGCCCCAGCATTTT. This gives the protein CASSHRGGQPQHF.